This T cell receptor beta chain derives from a study of cytomegalovirus exposure and HLA in healthy donors. General study findings and limits: Some public TCRs appeared in many individuals, while most sequences were rare. In a later analysis, several top co-occurrence clusters appeared linked to parvovirus B19, influenza, CMV and Epstein-Barr virus. Productive status was seen about 87% or about 30% of the time for most TCR beta V segments in an earlier analysis.

CDR3 length equals 12 residues. Germline V gives CDR1 SQVTM, CDR2 ANQGSEA. The V and J ends lost 6 bases and 6 bases, in that order; junction bases with no gene match: 6. Comments on this clone: Its antigen remains unidentified.

The PCR used 60 Vbeta and 13 Jbeta primers. Sequencing used immunoSEQ multiplex PCR; TCRdb keeps in-frame clones, though not all of them. The data contain just over 200,000 clones, 75% to 85% of them singletons. This sequence was found in a woman aged 40 to 50 in good health and CMV-seronegative. The gene calls are TRBV29-1 and TRBJ1-2; 8 bases align to TRBD1. Material for sequencing was PBMCs. CDR3 residues: CSVRGQVHGYTF. CDR3 in DNA: TGCAGCGTGCGGGGACAGGTCCATGGCTACACCTTC.